This T cell receptor beta chain appears in the sequencing data of a study of blood T cell repertoires in COVID-19. Looking at the study overall: The United States, Italy and Spain supplied acute and convalescent COVID-19 samples. Sources were T cells, B-cell-depleted T cells, or PBMCs; the material itself was cDNA or gDNA.

In the authors' workflow: Estimated nucleated cell counts came from reference gene primer amplification. Generated by immunoSEQ multiplex PCR, the TCRdb table keeps only in-frame clones and is missing some. V and J calls and clone size follow that table, whereas D and trimming were derived from the DNA. Here the sample spans roughly 200,000 clones, around 80% being singletons. This CDR3 comprises 12 residues. Deletions cut 3 bases from V and 7 bases from J, with 6 bases between. The germline CDR1 and CDR2 sequences are MNHEY and SMNVEV (reference sequence). This clone was observed once. The TCR sequence derives from a man aged 50-59 years who had recovered from COVID-19. The sequencing sample was made of peripheral blood. This sequence joins TRBV27 and TRBJ1-4, with D unclear. As DNA, the CDR3 is TGTGCCAGCAGTTTGTTCGGTGAAAAACTGTTTTTT. Its translation: CASSLFGEKLFF.